This TCR beta chain was retrieved from a study of cytomegalovirus exposure and HLA in healthy donors. Study results and limitations: Per published accounts, TCR beta sequences correctly predicted the HLA-A and HLA-B alleles of most subjects. Most TCR beta V segments were productive about 90% or about 30% of the time in an earlier analysis. Sequence variants that were highly shared formed a cluster that was likely a sequencing artifact.

On this clone itself: Its specificity is unknown.

The CDR3 loop spans 14 amino acids. V lost 5 bases, J lost 0 bases, and 2 bases stayed unmatched. Germline CDR1 and CDR2: SGHKS and YYEKEE (reference sequence). PCR was performed using 60 Vbeta and 13 Jbeta primers. Original processing notes: As a later analysis found, there were tens of millions of unique TCR beta chains, of which roughly 11 million were shared. The protocol was immunoSEQ multiplex PCR, while the TCRdb copy is restricted to in-frame clones and leaves out a portion. V, J and clone size are those of that table, while D and trimming were read from the DNA. The sample has approximately 210,000 clones; 79% are singletons.

The receptor was isolated from a girl between 5 and 17 years old in good health and CMV-seropositive. V usage is TRBV5-5 and J usage is TRBJ2-3, with 8 bases aligning to TRBD2. Sequenced: PBMCs. This chain's CDR3 is CASRSSGSTDTQYF. CDR3 in DNA: TGTGCCAGCAGGTCTAGCGGGAGCACAGATACGCAGTATTTT.